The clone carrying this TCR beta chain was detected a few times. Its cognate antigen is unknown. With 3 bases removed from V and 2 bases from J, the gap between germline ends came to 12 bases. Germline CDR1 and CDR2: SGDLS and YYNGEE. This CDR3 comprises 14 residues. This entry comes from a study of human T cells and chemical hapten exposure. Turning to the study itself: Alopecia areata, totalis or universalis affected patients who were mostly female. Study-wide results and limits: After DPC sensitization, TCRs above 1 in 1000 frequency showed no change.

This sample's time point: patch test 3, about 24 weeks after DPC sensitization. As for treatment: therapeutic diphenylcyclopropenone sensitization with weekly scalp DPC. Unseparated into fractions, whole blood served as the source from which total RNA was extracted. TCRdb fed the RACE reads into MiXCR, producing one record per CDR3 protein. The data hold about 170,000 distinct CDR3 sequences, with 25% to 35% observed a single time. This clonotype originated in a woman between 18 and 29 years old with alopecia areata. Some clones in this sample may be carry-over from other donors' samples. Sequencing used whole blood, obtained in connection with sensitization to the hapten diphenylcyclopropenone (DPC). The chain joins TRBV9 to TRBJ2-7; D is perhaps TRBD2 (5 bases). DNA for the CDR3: TGTGCCAGCAGCGAGAGAGGAGGAACCTACGAGCAGTACTTC. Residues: CASSERGGTYEQYF.